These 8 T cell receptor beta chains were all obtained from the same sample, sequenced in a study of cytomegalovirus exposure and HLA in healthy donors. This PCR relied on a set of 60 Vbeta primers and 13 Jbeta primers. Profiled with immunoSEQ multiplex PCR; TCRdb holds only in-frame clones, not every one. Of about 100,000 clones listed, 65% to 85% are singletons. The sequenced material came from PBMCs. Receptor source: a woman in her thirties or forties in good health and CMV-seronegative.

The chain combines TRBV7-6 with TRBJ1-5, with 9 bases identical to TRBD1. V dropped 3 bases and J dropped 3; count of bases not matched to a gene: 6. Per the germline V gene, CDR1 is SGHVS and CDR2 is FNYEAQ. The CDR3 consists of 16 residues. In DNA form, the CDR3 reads TGTGCCAGCAGCTTGAGACAGGGGGTTAACAATCAGCCCCAGCATTTT. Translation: CASSLRQGVNNQPQHF.

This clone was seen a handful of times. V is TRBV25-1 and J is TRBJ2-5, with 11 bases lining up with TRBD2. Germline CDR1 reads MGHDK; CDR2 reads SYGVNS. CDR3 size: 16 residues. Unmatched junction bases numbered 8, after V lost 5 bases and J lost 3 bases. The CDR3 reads CASSSTSGGLKETQYF. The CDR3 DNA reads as TGTGCCAGCAGTAGTACTAGCGGGGGCTTAAAAGAGACCCAGTACTTC.

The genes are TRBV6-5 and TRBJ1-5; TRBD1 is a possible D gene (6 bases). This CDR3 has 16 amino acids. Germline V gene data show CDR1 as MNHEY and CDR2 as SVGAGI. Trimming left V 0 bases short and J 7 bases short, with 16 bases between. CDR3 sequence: CASSYSATGMGQPQHF. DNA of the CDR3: TGTGCCAGCAGTTACTCTGCTACAGGGATGGGGCAGCCCCAGCATTTT.

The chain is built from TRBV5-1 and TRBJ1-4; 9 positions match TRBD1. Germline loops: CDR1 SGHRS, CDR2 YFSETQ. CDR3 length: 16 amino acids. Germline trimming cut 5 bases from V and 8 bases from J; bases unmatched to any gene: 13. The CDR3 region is CASRQEPGQGREKLFF. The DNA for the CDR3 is TGCGCCAGCAGACAGGAACCGGGACAGGGACGAGAAAAACTGTTTTTT.

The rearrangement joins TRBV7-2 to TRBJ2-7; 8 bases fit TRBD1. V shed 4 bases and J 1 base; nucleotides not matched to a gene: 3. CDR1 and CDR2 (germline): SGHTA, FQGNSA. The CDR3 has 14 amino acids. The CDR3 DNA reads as TGTGCCAGCAGCTCCGGACAGGGTTCCTACGAGCAGTACTTC. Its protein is CASSSGQGSYEQYF.

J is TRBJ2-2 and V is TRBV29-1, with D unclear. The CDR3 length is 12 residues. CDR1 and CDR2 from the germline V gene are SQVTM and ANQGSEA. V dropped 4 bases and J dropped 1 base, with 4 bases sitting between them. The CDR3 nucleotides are TGCAGCGTTGTTCGGAACACCGGGGAGCTGTTTTTT. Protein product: CSVVRNTGELFF.

The DNA for the CDR3 is TGCAGCGTTGTTTCCCCCCAGGCTAGCGGGGGGTCCGGGGAGCTGTTTTTT. Its protein product is CSVVSPQASGGSGELFF. The V gene is TRBV29-1, the J gene TRBJ2-2; 11 nucleotides match TRBD2. The CDR3 has 17 residues. V lost 4 bases, J lost 6 bases, and 13 bases stayed unmatched. Germline CDR1 and CDR2: SQVTM and ANQGSEA.

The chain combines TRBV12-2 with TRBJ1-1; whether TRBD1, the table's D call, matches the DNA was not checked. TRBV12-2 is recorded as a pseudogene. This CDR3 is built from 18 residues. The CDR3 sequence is CASRSTTPLKTLNTEAFF. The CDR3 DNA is TGTGCAAGTCGCTCAACCACTCCACTTAAGACACTGAACACTGAAGCTTTCTTT.